This entry concerns a single TCR beta chain. The data were obtained in a study of blood T cell repertoires in COVID-19. Authors' processing steps: For nucleated cells, counts were estimated from reference gene primer amplification. Data came from immunoSEQ multiplex PCR; TCRdb stores just in-frame clones and leaves some out. V and J calls and clone size are those listed in that table; D and trimming were worked out from the DNA. This sample carries just under 80,000 clones, roughly four fifths of them seen once, and the ten largest clones take under 45%. V was cut by 2 bases and J by 6 bases, with 4 bases left in between. This CDR3 has 12 residues.

This clonotype was obtained from a woman in her seventies with acute or convalescent COVID-19. This sequence joins TRBV12-3 or TRBV12-4 and TRBJ2-2; no clear D gene. The sequencing input was peripheral blood. The CDR3 spells CASSLSPGELFF. CDR3 DNA: TGTGCCAGCAGTTTATCTCCCGGGGAGCTGTTTTTT.